The clone carrying this TCR beta chain was seen ten or more times. Expressed TCRB transcripts were sequenced because the isolated RNA had all been reverse transcribed beforehand. The repertoire was sequenced with immunoSEQ multiplex PCR; TCRdb's copy has only in-frame clones and lacks some. This table holds hundreds of thousands of clones, 14% found once. This sample was taken from a study of beta chain features in type 1 diabetes. Populations isolated by sorting all had purity greater than 95%. V lost 5 bases and J 7 bases, leaving 9 bases between the germline ends. Germline V gene data show CDR1 as SGHAT and CDR2 as FQNNGV. The CDR3 runs to 12 residues.

The chain joins TRBV11-2 to TRBJ1-5, with a tentative D call TRBD1 (5 bases). Sequenced sample: central memory CD4+ T cells from blood. This clonotype was sampled from a man younger than 45 in good health. CDR3 protein: CASSKGIQPQHF. DNA for the CDR3: TGTGCCAGCAGCAAGGGGATCCAGCCCCAGCATTTT.